What follows are 18 T cell receptor beta chains derived from one specimen sequenced in a study of cytomegalovirus exposure and HLA in healthy donors. The PCR had 60 Vbeta and 13 Jbeta primers. Clones were read by immunoSEQ multiplex PCR, and TCRdb kept only the in-frame ones, dropping some. The sample has 150,000 to 200,000 clones, 80% to 85% seen once; the top ten hold around 2.2%. The sequenced sample consisted of PBMCs. The receptor set was obtained from a woman aged 18-30 years in good health and CMV-seropositive.

This clone has ten or more counts. This chain links TRBV4-2 with TRBJ2-2; 15 bases align to TRBD2. CDR3 length equals 16 residues. Germline trimming cut 1 base from V and 6 bases from J; bases unmatched to any gene: 0. Germline values: CDR1 LGHNA, CDR2 YNFKEQ. The CDR3 spells CASSQGTSGGAGELFF. The CDR3 DNA reads TGTGCCAGCAGCCAAGGGACTAGCGGGGGGGCCGGGGAGCTGTTTTTT.

V usage is TRBV5-1 and J usage is TRBJ2-2; TRBD1 is a possible D gene (5 bases). The CDR3 extends over 13 amino acids. The ends were cut back, 1 base at V and 6 bases at J, with 7 bases in the middle. In germline, CDR1 is SGHRS, CDR2 YFSETQ. The CDR3 is CASSLSGSGELFF. DNA of the CDR3: TGCGCCAGCAGCTTGTCAGGGTCCGGGGAGCTGTTTTTT.

The chain recombines TRBV5-1 with TRBJ1-2; D gene ambiguous. Trimming took 4 bases from V and 4 from J, leaving 14 bases between them. The CDR3 loop spans 14 amino acids. The germline CDR1 and CDR2 sequences are SGHRS and YFSETQ. As DNA, the CDR3 is TGCGCCAGCAGCCTACAGACGGATTCCTATGGCTACACCTTC. Translating gives CASSLQTDSYGYTF.

This chain links TRBV6-4 with TRBJ2-6; TRBD2 might be the D (6 bases). The germline V gene encodes CDR1 MRHNA and CDR2 SNTAGT. V was clipped by 6 bases and J by 0 bases, with 18 bases between them. The CDR3 loop spans 18 amino acids. The CDR3 coding sequence is TGTGCCAGCAGGGAGGAGGGAGGTTCCTACTCTGGGGCCAACGTCCTGACTTTC. It is translated as CASREEGGSYSGANVLTF.

This chain uses TRBV11-1 with TRBJ2-1; 12 positions match TRBD2. V lost 2 bases, J lost 0 bases, and 8 bases stayed unmatched. The germline CDR1 and CDR2 sequences are SGHAT and FQDESV (reference sequence). The CDR3 spans 19 residues. CDR3 DNA sequence: TGTGCCAGCAGCTTATTTAGGGCTAGCGGGGGGGCCTCCTACAATGAGCAGTTCTTC. Translation: CASSLFRASGGASYNEQFF.

J is TRBJ1-3 and V is TRBV1; the table's TRBD1 call for D was not verified on the DNA. TRBV1 is a listed pseudogene. The CDR3 is 16 residues long. CDR3 region: CTSSQGQISSGNTIYF. CDR3 coding DNA: TGCACCAGCAGCCAAGGACAGATTTCCTCTGGAAACACCATATATTTT.

This sequence joins TRBV5-1 and TRBJ1-6; D remains unclear. Germline V gene data show CDR1 as SGHRS and CDR2 as YFSETQ. V was pared by 0 bases and J by 5 bases, with 6 bases between. CDR3 length: 14 amino acids. The CDR3 sequence: CASSLGSNNSPLHF. The CDR3 DNA reads as TGCGCCAGCAGCTTGGGCAGTAATAATTCACCCCTCCACTTT.

The chain recombines TRBV10-3 with TRBJ2-7, with TRBD2 matching 9 bases. This CDR3 is built from 13 residues. CDR1 is ENHRY and CDR2 is SYGVKD in the germline V gene. Unmatched junction bases numbered 2, after V lost 5 bases and J lost 3 bases. The CDR3 protein is CAISRTSDYEQYV. CDR3 in DNA: TGTGCCATCAGTAGGACTAGCGACTACGAGCAGTACGTC.

This chain joins TRBV28 and TRBJ1-3, with D possibly being TRBD1 (6 bases). Germline CDR1 and CDR2: MDHEN and SYDVKM. The CDR3 has 13 residues. V was trimmed by 7 bases and J by 7 bases, leaving 14 bases between them. The CDR3 is CASTPGGRNTIYF. DNA of the CDR3: TGTGCCAGCACCCCGGGGGGGCGGAACACCATATATTTT.

This clone has more than one count but fewer than ten. The CDR3 DNA reads TGTGCCAGCAGCTTAGCGGGGGGGCCAAGTGTAACGCAGTATTTT. Translating gives CASSLAGGPSVTQYF. The chain employs TRBV7-6 and TRBJ2-3, with D possibly TRBD2 on 7 matching bases. The germline V gene encodes CDR1 SGHVS and CDR2 FNYEAQ. Trimming removed 0 bases at V and 9 bases at J, with 16 bases between. This CDR3 has 15 residues.

The gene calls are TRBV5-1 and TRBJ1-2; D unclear. From germline, CDR1 is SGHRS and CDR2 YFSETQ. The ends were cut back, 4 bases at V and 3 bases at J, with 16 bases in the middle. CDR3 length equals 15 residues. The CDR3 sequence is CASSINRGEDYGYTF. The CDR3 DNA reads TGCGCCAGCAGCATAAATCGGGGAGAAGACTATGGCTACACCTTC.

This clone was seen a few times. The V call is TRBV6-5, the J call TRBJ2-2; D perhaps matches TRBD1 (5 bases). Germline assignment: CDR1 MNHEY and CDR2 SVGAGI. V was trimmed by 1 base and J by 5 bases, leaving 11 bases between them. The CDR3 has 15 residues. The CDR3 sequence: CASSYFGQGTGELFF. DNA for the CDR3: TGTGCCAGCAGTTACTTCGGGCAGGGAACCGGGGAGCTGTTTTTT.

The V gene is TRBV6-5, the J gene TRBJ2-3; TRBD2 aligns across 9 bases. V trimming: 6 bases; J trimming: 2 bases; junction bases outside the gene matches: 6. Germline CDR1 and CDR2: MNHEY and SVGAGI. The CDR3 has 15 residues. CDR3 residues: CASRPAGGFTDTQYF. Written as DNA, the CDR3 is TGTGCCAGCAGGCCAGCGGGGGGATTCACAGATACGCAGTATTTT.

A word on this clone: A junction end diverges from the germline sequence, so it may reflect a read error. The chain links TRBV28 to TRBJ2-4; D is perhaps TRBD1 (5 bases). The CDR3 is 16 amino acids. Germline loops: CDR1 MDHEN, CDR2 SYDVKM. The chain's CDR3 is CASSFGRVVTKNSQYF. For the CDR3, the DNA is TGTGCCAGCAGTTTCGGCAGGGTGGTTACCAAAAACAGTCAGTACTTC.

The gene calls are TRBV27 and TRBJ2-1, with 8 bases matching TRBD1. CDR3 length equals 15 residues. Germline V lookup: CDR1 MNHEY, CDR2 SMNVEV (reference sequence). The junction had 6 bases not matched to a gene; V was cut back by 6 bases and J by 2 bases. This chain's CDR3 is CASRVDRATYNEQFF. The CDR3 DNA reads TGTGCCAGCAGGGTGGACAGGGCCACCTACAATGAGCAGTTCTTC.

This rearrangement joins TRBV6-5 to TRBJ1-4, with 7 bases identical to TRBD1. The V segment lost 7 bases and the J segment 8 bases; nucleotides outside the gene matches: 10. Germline CDR1 and CDR2: MNHEY and SVGAGI. This CDR3 contains 14 residues. The CDR3 nucleotides are TGTGCCAGCACCTACAGCCAGGGGGACGAAAAACTGTTTTTT. It translates to CASTYSQGDEKLFF.

The CDR3 is CSVLSVMNTGELFF. The CDR3 coding sequence is TGCAGCGTTCTAAGCGTGATGAACACCGGGGAGCTGTTTTTT. The J gene is TRBJ2-2, the V gene TRBV29-1; D gene uncertain. The CDR3 has 14 residues. V was clipped by 5 bases and J by 1 base, with 11 bases between them. Germline CDR1 and CDR2: SQVTM and ANQGSEA.

The chain couples TRBV25-1 to TRBJ2-1; 10 nucleotides align to TRBD2. Germline CDR1 MGHDK, CDR2 SYGVNS. V lost 3 bases to trimming and J lost 7 bases; unmatched junction nucleotides: 6. There are 15 residues in the CDR3. CDR3 loop: CASSDYGLAVNEQFF. In DNA form, the CDR3 reads TGTGCCAGCAGTGATTACGGACTAGCGGTAAATGAGCAGTTCTTC.